Listed below are T cell receptor beta chains from one sample, sequenced in a study of shared clonotypes between healthy human individuals. Generated by immunoSEQ multiplex PCR, the TCRdb table keeps only in-frame clones and is missing some. The data show roughly 1.5 million clones, approximately 98% seen once. The source material was naive CD4+ T cells sorted from blood. These receptors came from a man aged 25 to 40 in good health. CDR3s include the opening cysteine and the closing phenylalanine or tryptophan. Fields, in order: clone size, V gene, CDR3 protein. Only part of the rows carry a size: once, few, many, or a class if the clone is expanded.

>once|TRBV11-2
CASSLGQGTYSNQPQHF
>.|TRBV12-5
CASGLVLAGGTYNEQFF
>.|TRBV25-1
CASSELMAGGDFGEKLFF
>once|TRBV28
CASSEARGGGQPQHF
>.|TRBV7-8
CASSLYSRGLAGGDEQFF
>.|TRBV19
CASQPRRGQPSYNEQFF
>.|TRBV14
CASSQGSARTDTQYF
>.|TRBV7-9
CASSLARTPNTGELFF
>.|TRBV11-3
CASSLGRVGTGELFF
>once|TRBV29-1
CSVVWPRLGEQYF
>.|TRBV25-1
CASSEYKTSGDTGELFF
>.|TRBV7-7
CASSLALYNEQFF
>.|TRBV10-1
CASSESFPDRQYF
>.|TRBV2
CASSAVKPAAFF
>.|TRBV7-6
CASSLQGGVHEQFF
>.|TRBV11-3
CASSLGGSDEQYF
>.|TRBV10-3
CAISRTSGAYEQYF
>.|TRBV9
CASSDPSTGELFF
>.|TRBV14
CASSQARSGLVGGYTF
>.|TRBV4-1
CASRPRGGRGYGYTF
>.|TRBV2
CASSRRENTGELFF
>.|TRBV9
CASSPRSGYTF
>.|TRBV28
CAITRGGSYNEQFF
>.|TRBV5-1
CASSRPGSSEAFF
>once|TRBV11-2
CASSAGDRGLYGYTF
>.|TRBV5-4
CASSLGLGAYEQYF
>.|TRBV27
CASGRQGTNTQYF
>.|TRBV5-1
CASSPTAGGYNEQFF
>.|TRBV18
CASSLNIGEKLFF
>.|TRBV30
CAWRSQETQYF
>.|TRBV7-9
CASSFGSTAVYEQYF
>.|TRBV4-3
CASSQEASRETQYF
>.|TRBV5-1
CASSPDRARKTQYF
>.|TRBV18
CASSPQRTSYEQYF
>.|TRBV7-8
CASSLASIGYGYTF
>.|TRBV5-1
CASSSPRDRAQPQHF
>.|TRBV5-6
CASSLQGRSGETQYF
>once|TRBV27
CASSHIPWDRTNYGYTF
>.|TRBV18
CASSPQSVVNEQFF
>.|TRBV10-1
CASSVMGPASEQFF
>.|TRBV5-5
CASSLYPGQTNYGYTF
>.|TRBV5-1
CASSTLAAGGPGEQYF
>.|TRBV27
CASSSTGDYGYTF
>once|TRBV28
CASSFQRGVVANEQYF
>.|TRBV28
CASGLSAGGNTGELFF